The sequence of this T cell receptor (beta chain) was determined in a study of cytomegalovirus exposure and HLA in healthy donors. The CDR3 is made up of 13 amino acids. V was pared by 6 bases and J by 3 bases, with 11 bases between. Germline V gene sequence: CDR1 ENHRY, CDR2 SYGVKD. PCR was performed using 60 Vbeta and 13 Jbeta primers. Assay used: immunoSEQ multiplex PCR; TCRdb lists only in-frame clones, some missing. The sample holds 100,000 to 150,000 clones; about 8.6% are singletons and the top ten take around 6%. This clone was seen more than once but under ten times. The receptor's source is a woman aged 35 to 49 in good health and CMV-seropositive. The V and J genes are TRBV10-3 and TRBJ1-2, with TRBD1 as a possible D gene (6 bases). The sample consisted of PBMCs. The chain's CDR3 is CAIRLQGDYGYTF. The CDR3 nucleotides are TGTGCCATCAGACTACAGGGCGACTATGGCTACACCTTC.